This T cell receptor beta chain was documented in a study of T cell responses to AZD1222 COVID-19 vaccine. Turning to the study itself: Second doses were pooled across both intervals (about 4 or about 12 weeks). Study results and limitations: The study found Spike-specific TCR breadth and depth rose after two AZD1222 doses.

On this clone itself: Its antigen is not known.

The data were produced by immunoSEQ multiplex PCR, yet TCRdb's version contains in-frame clones alone and is incomplete. The sample lists about 150,000 clones; roughly 92% were seen once. Germline CDR1 reads LNHDA; CDR2 reads SQIVND (reference sequence). This CDR3 has 15 amino acids. V was pared by 3 bases and J by 6 bases, with 15 bases between. The TCR sequence derives from an adult in good health. The specimen was peripheral blood, collected on day 0 of AZD1222 vaccination. The chain joins TRBV19 to TRBJ1-5; tentative D call: TRBD1 (5 bases). CDR3 in amino acids: CASSIGTRGGQPQHF. CDR3 DNA sequence: TGTGCCAGTAGTATCGGCACCCGGGGGGGTCAGCCCCAGCATTTT.